This TCR beta chain was captured in a study of T-cell reconstitution after alpha-beta-depleted transplantation in children. CDR1 and CDR2 (germline): SGHRS, YFSETQ. The CDR3 is made up of 13 amino acids. Losses at the gene ends were 4 bases for V and 5 bases for J; bases not matched to a gene: 3. Unique molecular identifiers were incorporated into the prepared TCRbeta library. In TCRdb, the PCR reads were re-called with MiXCR into one record per CDR3 protein. Here the sample spans roughly 200,000 distinct CDR3 sequences, about 6.4% being singletons. This clonotype has at least ten counts. This rearrangement joins TRBV5-1 to TRBJ2-7; 10 bases line up with TRBD1. The sequence came from a human donor who donated a stem cell graft to a child with Wiskott-Aldrich syndrome. Here the sequenced sample was PBMCs from the stem cell graft donor, taken from the stem cell graft. The CDR3 loop is CASSRDRGNEQYF. For the CDR3, the DNA is TGCGCCAGCAGCCGGGACAGGGGAAACGAGCAGTACTTC.